The 7 T cell receptor beta chains presented below share a single source sample, sequenced in a study of blood T cell repertoires in COVID-19. Profiled with immunoSEQ multiplex PCR; TCRdb holds only in-frame clones, not every one. Seen here are 300,000 or so clones, 75% to 95% observed once, and the top ten hold 1.1%. Sequencing input: PBMCs or T cells enriched from blood (not recorded which). These receptor sequences come from a woman between 25 and 40 years old who had recovered from COVID-19.

The chain links TRBV29-1 to TRBJ2-7; a weak D match, TRBD1 (6 bases). V gave up 7 bases and J gave up 0 bases, with 13 bases separating them. Germline V gene lookup returns CDR1 SQVTM and CDR2 ANQGSEA. The CDR3 covers 13 residues. The CDR3 DNA follows: TGCAGCGCACAACAGGGATACTCCTACGAGCAGTACTTC. It is translated as CSAQQGYSYEQYF.

The chain links TRBV18 to TRBJ1-5, with D perhaps matching TRBD1 (5 bases). The germline CDR1 and CDR2 sequences are KGHSH and LQKENI. The CDR3 runs to 14 residues. Trimming shortened V by 1 base and J by 3 bases, and 7 bases separated the two germline ends. CDR3 sequence: CASSPRQLNQPQHF. The CDR3 coding sequence is TGTGCCAGCTCACCACGACAGCTCAATCAGCCCCAGCATTTT.

The chain uses TRBV9 and TRBJ2-7, with 7 bases identical to TRBD2. The ends lost 0 bases at V and 4 bases at J; junction bases unmatched: 7. CDR1 is SGDLS, CDR2 YYNGEE, per germline. The CDR3 is 15 residues long. CDR3 region: CASSVGAAGVYEQYF. CDR3 DNA: TGTGCCAGCAGCGTAGGGGCTGCGGGAGTATACGAGCAGTACTTC.

The chain employs TRBV19 and TRBJ2-1; 7 nucleotides line up with TRBD2. V shed 9 bases, J shed 6 bases, and the junction held 14 bases outside the gene matches. The germline V gene has CDR1 LNHDA and CDR2 SQIVND (reference sequence). CDR3 length equals 15 residues. This chain's CDR3 is CASHWEGEGPNEQFF. The DNA of the CDR3 is TGTGCCAGCCATTGGGAGGGAGAAGGTCCCAATGAGCAGTTCTTC.

The V gene is TRBV5-1, the J gene TRBJ2-1; 7 bases line up with TRBD2. Germline CDR1 is SGHRS and CDR2 is YFSETQ. The CDR3 is 16 amino acids. The J segment lost 8 bases and the V segment lost 0 bases, leaving 11 bases of the junction unmatched. The CDR3 coding sequence is TGCGCCAGCAGCTTGGGGGTAGCGGGCCGTAGGGATGAGCAGTTCTTC. It codes for CASSLGVAGRRDEQFF.

The chain combines TRBV7-9 with TRBJ1-5, with D possibly matching TRBD1 (5 bases). This CDR3 is 14 amino acids long. The V end lost 3 bases, the J end lost 3 bases, and 9 bases lay between the germline ends. CDR1 and CDR2 (germline): SEHNR, FQNEAQ (reference sequence). CDR3 DNA: TGTGCCAGCAGCTTGGGAGGGGTCAATCAGCCCCAGCATTTT. It yields the protein CASSLGGVNQPQHF.

This clone was counted a single time. The chain combines TRBV2 with TRBJ2-5; 11 bases fit TRBD2. Germline trimming cut 6 bases from V and 5 bases from J; bases unmatched to any gene: 14. The CDR3 consists of 17 residues. Germline V lookup: CDR1 SNHLY, CDR2 FYNNEI. CDR3 sequence: CASRALAGGPSGETQYF. For the CDR3, the DNA is TGTGCCAGCAGGGCCTTAGCGGGAGGGCCCTCGGGGGAGACCCAGTACTTC.